Sequencing of this T cell receptor beta chain was carried out in a study of blood T cell repertoires in COVID-19. In the study overall: Both acute and convalescent COVID-19 samples were obtained from the United States, Italy and Spain. The analysed material was cDNA or gDNA that came from T cells, B-cell-depleted T cells, or PBMCs.

This CDR3 is 15 amino acids long. The ends lost 4 bases at V and 4 bases at J; junction bases unmatched: 8. Germline V lookup: CDR1 SEHNR, CDR2 FQNEAQ (reference sequence). Original processing notes: Nucleated cell counts were estimated from reference gene primer amplification. Generated by immunoSEQ multiplex PCR, the TCRdb table keeps only in-frame clones and is missing some. The V and J calls and clone size are taken from that table; D and trimming were inferred from the DNA. The sample holds fewer than 450,000 clones, about 91% seen once. The sequence was collected from a woman between 50 and 59 years old with COVID-19, enrolled during active disease. The V gene is TRBV7-9, the J gene TRBJ2-5; 8 bases agree with TRBD2. The sequencing sample was made of peripheral blood. CDR3 region: CASSSGTSRGETQYF. The DNA of the CDR3 is TGTGCCAGCAGCTCCGGGACTAGTCGCGGAGAGACCCAGTACTTC.